Shown below are 29 T cell receptor beta chains from a single sample sequenced in a study of STAT5B mutations in CD4+ large granular lymphocyte leukemia. The method was immunoSEQ multiplex PCR; TCRdb's version includes in-frame clones alone and lacks a portion of them. This table has 2,100 or so clones, 65% to 85% appearing once. The sequenced sample was PBMCs. The receptors shown here come from a woman between 70 and 85 years old with CD4+ T-cell large granular lymphocyte leukemia.

The sample holds a few counts of this clone. The chain couples TRBV7-9 to TRBJ1-5; D is ambiguous. V dropped 1 base and J dropped 7 bases, with 11 bases sitting between them. This CDR3 has 14 amino acids. Germline CDR1 is SEHNR and CDR2 is FQNEAQ (reference sequence). CDR3 DNA sequence: TGTGCCAGCAGCTTAGACCTTGATAACCAGCCCCAGCATTTT. Translation gives CASSLDLDNQPQHF.

This clone is deemed medium-sized. The chain has TRBV19 and TRBJ1-1, with a tentative D call TRBD1 (5 bases). V lost 5 bases and J lost 1, with 14 bases in between. From germline, CDR1 is LNHDA and CDR2 SQIVND (reference sequence). CDR3 length: 15 amino acids. The CDR3 region has the DNA TGTGCCAGTAGTCTACAGACAGACACGAACACTGAAGCTTTCTTT. Its translation is CASSLQTDTNTEAFF.

The genes are TRBV5-1 and TRBJ1-4, with 11 nucleotides matching TRBD1. This CDR3 has 15 residues. Germline V gene sequence: CDR1 SGHRS, CDR2 YFSETQ. V was clipped by 0 bases and J by 7 bases; unmatched bases: 2. CDR3 DNA sequence: TGCGCCAGCAGCTTGGCCGGGACAGGGGGTGAAAAACTGTTTTTT. Its protein is CASSLAGTGGEKLFF.

This clone is a singleton in its sample. The V call is TRBV19, the J call TRBJ1-2; D remains ambiguous. The CDR3 loop spans 16 amino acids. Germline V lookup: CDR1 LNHDA, CDR2 SQIVND (reference sequence). The V end lost 4 bases, the J end lost 3 bases, and 18 bases lay between the germline ends. The CDR3, as DNA: TGTGCCAGTAGTAGGGGTGATTCATCCGGGTACTATGGCTACACCTTC. It translates to CASSRGDSSGYYGYTF.

The V and J genes are TRBV10-3 and TRBJ1-1; 8 bases line up with TRBD1. Germline V gene data show CDR1 as ENHRY and CDR2 as SYGVKD. Unmatched junction bases numbered 10, after V lost 7 bases and J lost 3 bases. CDR3 length: 15 residues. CDR3 protein: CAINAATGDDTEAFF. The DNA for the CDR3 is TGTGCCATCAATGCCGCGACAGGGGATGACACTGAAGCTTTCTTT.

The sample holds one count of this clone. This chain connects TRBV2 to TRBJ1-3; 10 bases are shared with TRBD1. Trimming took 6 bases from V and 3 from J; bases not matched to a gene: 8. This CDR3 spans 16 amino acids. Germline V gives CDR1 SNHLY, CDR2 FYNNEI. The CDR3 reads CASRETTGGDGNTIYF. CDR3 nucleotides: TGTGCCAGCAGAGAAACGACAGGGGGCGATGGAAACACCATATATTTT.

The V call is TRBV7-9, the J call TRBJ2-5; D remains ambiguous. V lost 0 bases to trimming and J lost 3 bases, with 5 bases between them. The CDR3 extends over 13 amino acids. Per germline, CDR1 SEHNR and CDR2 FQNEAQ (reference sequence). Here the CDR3 DNA reads TGTGCCAGCAGCTTAGCAGGGAAAGAGACCCAGTACTTC. This gives the protein CASSLAGKETQYF.

Regarding this clone: A read error may produce the germline difference seen at one junction end. The chain couples TRBV2 to TRBJ2-1; D gene unclear. The CDR3 extends over 12 amino acids. Germline CDR1 and CDR2: SNHLY and FYNNEI. The CDR3: CASREGIGEQFF. The CDR3 DNA sequence: TGTGCCAGCAGAGAAGGGATCGGGGAGCAGTTCTTC.

The rearrangement joins TRBV7-8 to TRBJ2-1; D is perhaps TRBD1 (5 bases). V lost 5 bases, J lost 9 bases, and 14 bases lay in between. In germline, CDR1 is SGHVS, CDR2 FQNEAQ. The CDR3 is 13 amino acids. In nucleotides, the CDR3 is TGTGCCAGCAGCCTAGAACAGGTCTTTGAGCAGTTCTTC. Its translation: CASSLEQVFEQFF. The full variable domain, completed using reference TRBV7-8 and TRBJ2-1, is GAGVSQSPRYKVAKRGQDVALRCDPISGHVSLFWYQQALGQGPEFLTYFQNEAQLDKSGLPSDRFFAERPEGSVSTLKIQRTQQEDSAVYLCASSLEQVFEQFFGPGTRLTVL.

This chain joins TRBV7-8 and TRBJ1-6; D not resolved. V was trimmed by 2 bases and J by 6 bases, leaving 14 bases between them. The CDR3 runs 16 residues. The germline gives CDR1 SGHVS, CDR2 FQNEAQ. As DNA, the CDR3 is TGTGCCAGCAGCTTAATCGATACAGAACTTAATTCACCCCTCCACTTT. Translating gives CASSLIDTELNSPLHF. The full variable domain, with the rest looked up from reference TRBV7-8 and TRBJ1-6, is GAGVSQSPRYKVAKRGQDVALRCDPISGHVSLFWYQQALGQGPEFLTYFQNEAQLDKSGLPSDRFFAERPEGSVSTLKIQRTQQEDSAVYLCASSLIDTELNSPLHFGNGTRLTVT.

The chain has TRBV2 and TRBJ1-5, with D uncertain. Germline assignment: CDR1 SNHLY and CDR2 FYNNEI. The CDR3 runs to 14 residues. Between the trimmed V and J ends, which lost 5 bases and 3 bases, there was a span of 11 bases. The CDR3 sequence: CASSNGRNNQPQHF. The CDR3 region has the DNA TGTGCCAGCAGTAACGGACGGAACAATCAGCCCCAGCATTTT. The whole variable domain, filled in from reference TRBV2 and TRBJ1-5, reads EPEVTQTPSHQVTQMGQEVILRCVPISNHLYFYWYRQILGQKVEFLVSFYNNEISEKSEIFDDQFSVERPDGSNFTLKIRSTKLEDSAMYFCASSNGRNNQPQHFGDGTRLSIL.

The J gene is TRBJ1-1, the V gene TRBV18, with 10 nucleotides matching TRBD1. CDR3 length: 17 amino acids. V was clipped by 2 bases and J by 4 bases; unmatched bases: 10. The V gene's germline CDR1 is KGHSH and CDR2 LQKENI. CDR3 amino acids: CASSPAGQGNSGTEAFF. CDR3 nucleotides: TGTGCCAGCTCACCAGCGGGACAGGGGAATTCGGGCACTGAAGCTTTCTTT.

The chain carries TRBV5-4 and TRBJ1-2; D not resolved. V lost 0 bases and J 4 bases, leaving 10 bases between the germline ends. The CDR3 extends over 14 amino acids. Per germline, CDR1 SGHNT and CDR2 YYREEE (reference sequence). In DNA form, the CDR3 reads TGTGCCAGCAGCTTGGCGAAGGGAAGCTATGGCTACACCTTC. Protein sequence: CASSLAKGSYGYTF.

The V gene is TRBV2, the J gene TRBJ2-3; D gene uncertain. CDR3 size: 11 residues. With 4 bases removed from V and 6 bases from J, the gap between germline ends came to 5 bases. Germline V CDR1 and CDR2: SNHLY, FYNNEI. This CDR3 is CASSVLDTQYF. In nucleotides, the CDR3 is TGTGCCAGCAGTGTTTTGGATACGCAGTATTTT.

This clone was seen only a few times. The chain links TRBV7-6 to TRBJ2-3; 9 bases align to TRBD2. V shed 5 bases and J 0 bases; nucleotides not matched to a gene: 3. The CDR3 contains 15 residues. Germline assignment: CDR1 SGHVS and CDR2 FNYEAQ. The CDR3 nucleotides read TGTGCCAGCAGCCTAGGACTAGCGAGCACAGATACGCAGTATTTT. This sequence encodes CASSLGLASTDTQYF.

The V and J genes are TRBV11-3 and TRBJ2-5; 16 bases fit TRBD2. Trimming took 5 bases from V and 5 from J; bases not matched to a gene: 8. The germline V gene encodes CDR1 SGHNT and CDR2 YENEEA. The CDR3 spans 17 residues. The chain's CDR3 is CASSPGLAGGPEETQYF. In nucleotides, the CDR3 is TGTGCCAGCAGCCCGGGACTAGCGGGAGGGCCGGAGGAGACCCAGTACTTC. Complete variable domain (other parts from reference TRBV11-3 and TRBJ2-5): EAGVVQSPRYKIIEKKQPVAFWCNPISGHNTLYWYLQNLGQGPELLIRYENEEAVDDSQLPKDRFSAERLKGVDSTLKIQPAELGDSAVYLCASSPGLAGGPEETQYFGPGTRLLVL.

This clone was counted once. The chain uses TRBV6-5 and TRBJ1-1; D is unresolved. The V end was cut by 6 bases, the J end by 4 bases, with 12 bases between. Germline V gene data show CDR1 as MNHEY and CDR2 as SVGAGI. This CDR3 is 13 amino acids long. CDR3 protein: CASSPTGGTEAFF. The DNA for the CDR3 is TGTGCCAGCAGCCCGACGGGAGGCACTGAAGCTTTCTTT.

The chain is built from TRBV10-3 and TRBJ1-5; D is unclear. Between the trimmed V and J ends, which lost 0 bases and 4 bases, there was a span of 4 bases. CDR1 is ENHRY, CDR2 SYGVKD, per germline. This CDR3 spans 13 amino acids. The CDR3 loop is CAISESENQPQHF. Here the CDR3 DNA reads TGTGCCATCAGTGAGTCAGAGAATCAGCCCCAGCATTTT.

This chain links TRBV5-6 with TRBJ2-4; TRBD1 matches 7 bases. The CDR3 spans 13 residues. Trimming cost V 4 bases and J 4 bases; bases outside gene matches: 2. Germline V gene data show CDR1 as SGHDT and CDR2 as YYEEEE. CDR3 loop: CASSPTGKNIQYF. CDR3 nucleotides: TGTGCCAGCAGCCCGACAGGGAAAAACATTCAGTACTTC.

The chain joins TRBV9 to TRBJ2-3, with D perhaps matching TRBD2 (6 bases). The CDR3 covers 15 residues. In germline, CDR1 is SGDLS, CDR2 YYNGEE. V lost 6 bases, J lost 0 bases, and 14 bases lay in between. The CDR3 bases are TGTGCCAGCACTAATAGCGGAACTAGCACAGATACGCAGTATTTT. This sequence encodes CASTNSGTSTDTQYF.

The chain carries TRBV11-2 and TRBJ1-1, with D possibly being TRBD1 (6 bases). This CDR3 is 15 amino acids long. V lost 5 bases to trimming and J lost 4 bases, with 17 bases between them. Germline values: CDR1 SGHAT, CDR2 FQNNGV. CDR3 loop: CASSLGTPRGTEAFF. The CDR3 nucleotides read TGTGCCAGCAGCCTAGGGACTCCCAGGGGCACTGAAGCTTTCTTT.

The chain combines TRBV2 with TRBJ2-1, with D possibly matching TRBD1 (5 bases). Germline CDR1 SNHLY, CDR2 FYNNEI. V lost 8 bases, J lost 9 bases, and 11 bases lay in between. This CDR3 region has 11 residues. CDR3 amino acids: CASGARGEQFF. The CDR3 nucleotides read TGTGCCAGCGGGGCTCGCGGTGAGCAGTTCTTC.

This chain joins TRBV5-1 and TRBJ2-3; D possibly corresponds to TRBD1 (6 bases). V lost 4 bases and J 5 bases, leaving 17 bases between the germline ends. The CDR3 covers 15 residues. Germline V gene lookup returns CDR1 SGHRS and CDR2 YFSETQ. CDR3 amino acids: CASSQTGTSQDTQYF. The CDR3 nucleotides are TGCGCCAGCAGCCAGACCGGGACAAGCCAAGATACGCAGTATTTT.

The genes are TRBV6-1 and TRBJ1-1, with D unclear. The V end was cut by 4 bases, the J end by 1 base, with 7 bases between. Germline CDR1 reads MNHNS; CDR2 reads SASEGT. The length of the CDR3 is 13 residues. The DNA for the CDR3 is TGTGCCAGCAGTGTTAATACGAACACTGAAGCTTTCTTT. This gives the protein CASSVNTNTEAFF.

The chain recombines TRBV11-3 with TRBJ2-2; no reliable D call. The CDR3 runs to 13 residues. Germline V gene data show CDR1 as SGHNT and CDR2 as YENEEA. V shed 2 bases and J shed 6 bases, with 7 bases lying between them. The CDR3 coding sequence is TGTGCCAGCAGCTTATGGCCCCCCGGGGAGCTGTTTTTT. Protein product: CASSLWPPGELFF.

The chain couples TRBV5-4 to TRBJ2-1, with a possible D match to TRBD2 (6 bases). The V gene's germline CDR1 is SGHNT and CDR2 YYREEE (reference sequence). V dropped 3 bases and J dropped 2 bases, with 15 bases sitting between them. The CDR3 runs 16 residues. CDR3 in amino acids: CASSWAGRGPYNEQFF. In DNA form, the CDR3 reads TGTGCCAGCAGCTGGGCGGGGAGAGGGCCCTACAATGAGCAGTTCTTC.

This clone turned up a few times. This rearrangement joins TRBV7-2 to TRBJ2-2; 14 nucleotides align to TRBD2. The length of the CDR3 is 15 residues. Germline V gene lookup returns CDR1 SGHTA and CDR2 FQGNSA. The V gene end was trimmed by 10 bases and the J gene end by 6 bases; junction bases not matched to a gene: 7. The chain's CDR3 is CATPVGLAGAGELFF. As DNA, the CDR3 is TGTGCCACCCCGGTGGGACTAGCGGGAGCCGGGGAGCTGTTTTTT.

This clone was seen a handful of times. V usage is TRBV10-1 and J usage is TRBJ1-5, with no clear D. V lost 4 bases to trimming and J lost 0 bases, with 10 bases between them. Germline V lookup: CDR1 WNHNN, CDR2 SYGVQD (reference sequence). The CDR3 spans 15 residues. The CDR3 DNA sequence: TGCGCCAGCAGTGTAAGGGCATTTAGCAATCAGCCCCAGCATTTT. As protein: CASSVRAFSNQPQHF.

This clone has just one count. This CDR3 reads CASSPGYGTSSTDTQYF. Written as DNA, the CDR3 is TGTGCCAGCAGTCCAGGATACGGGACTTCTAGCACAGATACGCAGTATTTT. The V call is TRBV7-8, the J call TRBJ2-3, with D tentatively TRBD2 (6 bases). V was pared by 6 bases and J by 0 bases, with 19 bases between. The CDR3 sequence is 17 residues long. Germline V gene sequence: CDR1 SGHVS, CDR2 FQNEAQ.